These 17 T cell receptor beta chains were sequenced from one sample in a study of cytomegalovirus exposure and HLA in healthy donors. This PCR relied on a set of 60 Vbeta primers and 13 Jbeta primers. Produced via immunoSEQ multiplex PCR; TCRdb's table is partial and in-frame only. In the table there are tens of thousands of clones, over 75% of which are singletons. Sequencing input: PBMCs. Source of these receptors: a man in his forties or fifties in good health and CMV-seronegative.

The rearrangement links TRBV19 to TRBJ2-2; 8 bases align to TRBD2. CDR1 is LNHDA, CDR2 SQIVND, per germline (reference sequence). The CDR3 extends over 15 amino acids. V shed 6 bases, J shed 3 bases, and the junction held 6 bases outside the gene matches. The CDR3 here is CASRGLAPDTGELFF. DNA for the CDR3: TGTGCCAGTAGAGGACTAGCCCCGGACACCGGGGAGCTGTTTTTT.

This clone appeared a single time. CDR3 residues: CASSLALARAGEQFF. CDR3 in DNA: TGCGCCAGCAGCTTGGCACTAGCGAGAGCCGGTGAGCAGTTCTTC. This chain joins TRBV5-1 and TRBJ2-1; 7 bases map to TRBD2. The germline CDR1 and CDR2 sequences are SGHRS and YFSETQ. J gave up 9 bases and V 0 bases, and 9 bases lay outside the gene matches. The CDR3 totals 15 residues.

The V gene is TRBV5-1, the J gene TRBJ2-3; no firm D call. This CDR3 contains 14 residues. Per germline, CDR1 SGHRS and CDR2 YFSETQ. The germline V and J ends were trimmed by 0 bases and 3 bases, with 8 bases remaining between them. CDR3 residues: CASSLEQPTDTQYF. As DNA, the CDR3 is TGCGCCAGCAGCTTGGAACAACCGACAGATACGCAGTATTTT.

This sequence joins TRBV28 and TRBJ2-1; 9 bases fit TRBD2. V shed 6 bases, J shed 7 bases, and the junction held 10 bases outside the gene matches. Germline V CDR1 and CDR2: MDHEN, SYDVKM. The CDR3 sequence is 15 residues long. The CDR3 DNA follows: TGTGCCAGCAGCCGCCGGCGGGAGGGCGTTAATGAGCAGTTCTTC. Its translation is CASSRRREGVNEQFF.

The rearrangement links TRBV5-1 to TRBJ2-7; 8 nucleotides agree with TRBD1. CDR3 length: 15 residues. V was pared by 0 bases and J by 3 bases, with 5 bases of the junction left unmatched. Germline CDR1 and CDR2: SGHRS and YFSETQ. The CDR3 DNA is TGCGCCAGCAGCTTGGGTGTGACAGGGGTCTACGAGCAGTACTTC. Its translation is CASSLGVTGVYEQYF.

The rearrangement joins TRBV5-1 to TRBJ2-5; 8 nucleotides align to TRBD2. The CDR3 consists of 20 residues. With 0 bases clipped from V and 2 bases from J, the junction kept 18 bases outside the gene matches. Germline assignment: CDR1 SGHRS and CDR2 YFSETQ. Here the CDR3 reads CASSLAPRAGPGGGQETQYF. The CDR3 DNA follows: TGCGCCAGCAGCTTGGCCCCCCGAGCGGGGCCTGGCGGGGGGCAAGAGACCCAGTACTTC.

The genes are TRBV5-1 and TRBJ1-2, with 10 positions matching TRBD1. Germline V gives CDR1 SGHRS, CDR2 YFSETQ. This CDR3 comprises 16 residues. Losses at the gene ends were 0 bases for V and 3 bases for J; bases not matched to a gene: 5. Here the CDR3 reads CASSLETGGLDYGYTF. CDR3 DNA: TGCGCCAGCAGCTTGGAGACAGGGGGCTTAGACTATGGCTACACCTTC.

The CDR3 sequence: CASSQGPSRQRNNEQFF. The CDR3 DNA reads TGTGCCAGCAGCCAGGGGCCTAGCCGCCAGAGGAACAATGAGCAGTTCTTC. The J gene is TRBJ2-1, the V gene TRBV7-2; D may be TRBD1 (6 bases). Germline V CDR1 and CDR2: SGHTA, FQGNSA. V was shortened by 5 bases and J by 5 bases, with 22 bases between the two germline ends. The CDR3 totals 17 residues. The full variable domain, in which reference TRBV7-2 and TRBJ2-1 provide the parts outside the CDR3, is GAGVSQSPSNKVTEKGKDVELRCDPISGHTALYWYRQSLGQGLEFLIYFQGNSAPDKSGLPSDRFSAERTGGSVSTLTIQRTQQEDSAVYLCASSQGPSRQRNNEQFFGPGTRLTVL.

The genes are TRBV2 and TRBJ1-2; D might be TRBD1 (6 bases). CDR1 and CDR2 (germline): SNHLY, FYNNEI. The CDR3 spans 12 residues. With 8 bases removed from V and 8 bases from J, the gap between germline ends came to 15 bases. The CDR3 region has the DNA TGTGCCAGCCTCCTCACAGGGACCGGCTACACCTTC. This encodes CASLLTGTGYTF.

The CDR3 DNA follows: TGTGCCAGCTCACCACCGGACAGGGGGAACTATGGCTACACCTTC. Translating it yields CASSPPDRGNYGYTF. The chain joins TRBV18 to TRBJ1-2; 10 bases map to TRBD1. The CDR3 consists of 15 residues. J was trimmed by 2 bases and V by 0 bases; bases with no gene match: 0. Per germline, CDR1 KGHSH and CDR2 LQKENI.

This rearrangement joins TRBV29-1 to TRBJ1-3; D uncertain. Trimming cost V 4 bases and J 2 bases, with 6 bases left between them. This CDR3 has 12 residues. Germline CDR1 SQVTM, CDR2 ANQGSEA. This CDR3 reads CSVVTAGNTIYF. CDR3 nucleotides: TGCAGCGTTGTAACAGCTGGAAACACCATATATTTT.

The rearrangement joins TRBV9 to TRBJ2-4, with a possible D match to TRBD2 (5 bases). Trimming stripped 7 bases from V and 2 bases from J, with 10 bases between. Germline CDR1 SGDLS, CDR2 YYNGEE. The CDR3 totals 13 residues. CDR3: CASSAATKNIQYF. CDR3 DNA: TGTGCCAGCTCAGCGGCCACCAAAAACATTCAGTACTTC.

V usage is TRBV7-2 and J usage is TRBJ2-7; TRBD1 matches at 11 bases. The CDR3 runs to 15 residues. J lost 3 bases, V lost 1 base, and 2 bases had no gene match. Germline V gene data show CDR1 as SGHTA and CDR2 as FQGNSA. CDR3 DNA sequence: TGTGCCAGCAGCTTAGGGACAGGGGGCTTCTACGAGCAGTACTTC. It specifies CASSLGTGGFYEQYF.

This chain joins TRBV5-8 and TRBJ2-2; tentative D call: TRBD1 (6 bases). The V end was cut by 1 base, the J end by 5 bases, with 9 bases between. Germline lookup yields CDR1 SGHTS and CDR2 YDEGEE. CDR3 length: 14 amino acids. CDR3 bases: TGTGCCAGCAGCTTGTCCACAGGGACCGGGGAGCTGTTTTTT. Translation: CASSLSTGTGELFF.

The chain carries TRBV5-5 and TRBJ2-7, with 7 bases identical to TRBD2. The length of the CDR3 is 15 residues. Germline CDR1 SGHKS, CDR2 YYEKEE (reference sequence). The ends lost 2 bases at V and 2 bases at J; junction bases unmatched: 7. The CDR3, as DNA: TGTGCCAGCAGCTTCAGCTCCGGGACTACCTACGAGCAGTACTTC. Its translation is CASSFSSGTTYEQYF.

This clone has only one observation. This chain connects TRBV5-4 to TRBJ2-5, with D perhaps TRBD1 (5 bases). The germline V gene has CDR1 SGHNT and CDR2 YYREEE (reference sequence). Trimming shortened V by 1 base and J by 3 bases, and 10 bases separated the two germline ends. This CDR3 region has 14 residues. CDR3 DNA sequence: TGTGCCAGCAGCTTGTGGGGCGGAGAAGAGACCCAGTACTTC. This sequence encodes CASSLWGGEETQYF.

This clone showed up just once. The V and J genes are TRBV7-8 and TRBJ1-2; 8 bases agree with TRBD1. The CDR3 sequence is 19 residues long. CDR1 and CDR2 (germline): SGHVS, FQNEAQ. Trimming at V came to 1 base and at J to 5 bases, leaving 18 bases not matched to a gene. The chain's CDR3 is CASSLGIRTGSRGGYGYTF. The CDR3 nucleotides are TGTGCCAGCAGCTTAGGGATTAGGACAGGGAGTAGGGGGGGGTATGGCTACACCTTC.